This TCR beta chain was sequenced during a study of Ad26.COV2.S vaccination and SARS-CoV-2 variants. Specified treatment: around 19 received Ad26.COV2.S at low or high dose, single or two shots; about five received placebo; per-sample allocation not given. The investigators took samples on day 63 after the first vaccine or placebo injection. Germline CDR1 and CDR2: KGHSH and LQKENI. Trimming cost V 3 bases and J 9 bases, with 9 bases left between them. The CDR3 extends over 12 amino acids. Using immunoSEQ multiplex PCR, the repertoire was profiled, and TCRdb retains in-frame clones only, with some absent. The sample has 400,000 to 500,000 clones; approximately 92% are singletons.

The chain combines TRBV18 with TRBJ2-1, with D unclear. Here the sequenced sample was peripheral blood, taken in a trial of Ad26.COV2.S vaccine versus placebo. The clonotype originates from a person aged 18-60 years who received the Ad26.COV2.S COVID-19 vaccine or a placebo. The CDR3 DNA sequence: TGTGCCAGCTCACCGAAAGGAGTTGAGCAGTTCTTC. Amino acid sequence: CASSPKGVEQFF.